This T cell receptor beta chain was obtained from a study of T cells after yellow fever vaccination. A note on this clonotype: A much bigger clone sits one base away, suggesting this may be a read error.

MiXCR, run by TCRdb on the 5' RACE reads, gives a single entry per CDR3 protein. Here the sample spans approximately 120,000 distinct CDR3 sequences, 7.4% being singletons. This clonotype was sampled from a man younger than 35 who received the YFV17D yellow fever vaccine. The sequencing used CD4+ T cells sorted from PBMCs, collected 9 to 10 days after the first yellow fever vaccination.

This chain's CDR3 is CASSYSWILNTEAFF. The CDR3 DNA is TGTGCCAGCAGTTACTCTTGGATACTGAACACTGAAGCTTTCTTT. The rearrangement uses TRBV6-2 or TRBV6-3 and TRBJ1-1; D is uncertain. V shed 0 bases and J shed 0 bases, with 8 bases lying between them. CDR3 length: 15 residues. Germline values: CDR1 MNHEY, CDR2 SVGEGT.